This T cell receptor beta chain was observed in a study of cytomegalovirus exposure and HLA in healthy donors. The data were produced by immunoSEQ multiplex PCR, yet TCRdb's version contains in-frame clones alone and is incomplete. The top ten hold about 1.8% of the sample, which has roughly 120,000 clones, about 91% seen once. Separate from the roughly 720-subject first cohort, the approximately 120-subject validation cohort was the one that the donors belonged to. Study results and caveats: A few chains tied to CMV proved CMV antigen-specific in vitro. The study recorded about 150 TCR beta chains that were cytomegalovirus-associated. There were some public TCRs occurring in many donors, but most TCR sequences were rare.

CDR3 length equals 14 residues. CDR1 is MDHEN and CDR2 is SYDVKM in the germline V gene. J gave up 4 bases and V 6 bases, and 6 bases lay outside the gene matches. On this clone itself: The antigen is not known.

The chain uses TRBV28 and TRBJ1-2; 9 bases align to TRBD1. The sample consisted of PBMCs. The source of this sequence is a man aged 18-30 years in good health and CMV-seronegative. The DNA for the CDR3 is TGTGCCAGCAGGGGGACAGGGCGAAGCTATGGCTACACCTTC. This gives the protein CASRGTGRSYGYTF.